A single sample is the source of the 32 T cell receptor beta chains below, sequenced in a study of OX40 agonist ivuxolimab in advanced cancers. Libraries were prepared by immunoSEQ multiplex PCR; TCRdb keeps only in-frame clonotypes and omits some of them. Of around 69,000 clones in the sample, about 79% were seen once. Sequenced material: CD4+ or CD8+ T cells sorted from blood, taken in a trial of the OX40 agonist ivuxolimab. The receptors originated from an adult with an advanced solid tumor such as melanoma, head and neck, liver or kidney cancer.

This chain uses TRBV6-1 with TRBJ1-2; no firm D call. CDR3 size: 14 residues. V lost 1 base, J lost 8 bases, and 14 bases lay in between. Per the germline V gene, CDR1 is MNHNS and CDR2 is SASEGT. The CDR3 protein is CASSEVFTDGGYTF. The CDR3 DNA follows: TGTGCCAGCAGTGAAGTCTTTACCGATGGGGGCTACACCTTC.

The chain carries TRBV7-8 and TRBJ1-2; D is uncertain. Germline V gene data show CDR1 as SGHVS and CDR2 as FQNEAQ. The CDR3 is made up of 14 amino acids. Trimming removed 1 base from V and 4 bases from J, with 10 bases in between. The CDR3 sequence: CASSLVAVGYGYTF. The CDR3 DNA is TGTGCCAGCAGCTTAGTAGCGGTTGGCTATGGCTACACCTTC. The variable domain in full, with the rest retrieved from reference TRBV7-8 and TRBJ1-2, is GAGVSQSPRYKVAKRGQDVALRCDPISGHVSLFWYQQALGQGPEFLTYFQNEAQLDKSGLPSDRFFAERPEGSVSTLKIQRTQQEDSAVYLCASSLVAVGYGYTFGSGTRLTVV.

This chain uses TRBV9 with TRBJ1-1, with TRBD1 as a possible D gene (5 bases). The CDR3 consists of 19 residues. With 0 bases removed from V and 3 bases from J, the gap between germline ends came to 24 bases. Germline V gene sequence: CDR1 SGDLS, CDR2 YYNGEE. The CDR3 spells CASSVAAGTEGAKDTEAFF. The DNA for the CDR3 is TGTGCCAGCAGCGTAGCCGCCGGGACGGAAGGGGCTAAGGACACTGAAGCTTTCTTT. Looking up the rest from reference TRBV9 and TRBJ1-1 gives the full variable domain: DSGVTQTPKHLITATGQRVTLRCSPRSGDLSVYWYQQSLDQGLQFLIQYYNGEERAKGNILERFSAQQFPDLHSELNLSSLELGDSALYFCASSVAAGTEGAKDTEAFFGQGTRLTVV.

The chain joins TRBV5-1 to TRBJ2-3, with no clear D. Germline V gene lookup returns CDR1 SGHRS and CDR2 YFSETQ. V gave up 0 bases and J gave up 6 bases, with 14 bases separating them. This CDR3 is 15 amino acids long. Written as DNA, the CDR3 is TGCGCCAGCAGCTTGGGGCAGTTTGGGTCGGATACGCAGTATTTT. Translated: CASSLGQFGSDTQYF.

The chain joins TRBV5-6 to TRBJ2-5; D ambiguous. The CDR3 runs to 16 residues. Germline assignment: CDR1 SGHDT and CDR2 YYEEEE. V was cut by 1 base and J by 4 bases, with 17 bases left in between. The CDR3 DNA is TGTGCCAGCAGCTTGAGGCAGCTTTGGTCGGGAGAGACCCAGTACTTC. The encoded protein is CASSLRQLWSGETQYF.

There are a few counts of this clone. V gene TRBV2 combines with J gene TRBJ1-1; D is uncertain. This CDR3 is 15 amino acids long. CDR1 and CDR2 from the germline V gene are SNHLY and FYNNEI. V lost 3 bases and J 0 bases, leaving 11 bases between the germline ends. Written as DNA, the CDR3 is TGTGCCAGCAGTGATTCAGAACTGGTGAACACTGAAGCTTTCTTT. It specifies CASSDSELVNTEAFF. The full variable domain, rest sourced from reference TRBV2 and TRBJ1-1, is EPEVTQTPSHQVTQMGQEVILRCVPISNHLYFYWYRQILGQKVEFLVSFYNNEISEKSEIFDDQFSVERPDGSNFTLKIRSTKLEDSAMYFCASSDSELVNTEAFFGQGTRLTVV.

There are a few counts of this clone. V gene TRBV2 combines with J gene TRBJ2-2; tentatively, D is TRBD2 (6 bases). V dropped 6 bases and J dropped 4 bases, with 12 bases sitting between them. Per germline, CDR1 SNHLY and CDR2 FYNNEI. This CDR3 comprises 14 residues. For the CDR3, the DNA is TGTGCCAGCAGCGGGAGCCGGGGCACCGGGGAGCTGTTTTTT. Translation gives CASSGSRGTGELFF.

The chain has TRBV7-8 and TRBJ1-1; no firm D call. There are 14 residues in the CDR3. In germline, CDR1 is SGHVS, CDR2 FQNEAQ. Trimming took off 1 base at V and 1 base at J, with 7 bases between the two ends. CDR3 in amino acids: CASSLDAANTEAFF. In nucleotides, the CDR3 is TGTGCCAGCAGCTTAGATGCCGCGAACACTGAAGCTTTCTTT.

This clone was detected only a few times. The germline gene is not matched at one end of the junction; a read error may be the cause. The chain employs TRBV5-1 and TRBJ1-1, with D unclear. The CDR3 contains 12 residues. Germline CDR1 is SGHRS and CDR2 is YFSETQ. The chain's CDR3 is CASSLEGSEAFF. For the CDR3, the DNA is TGCGCCAGCAGCTTGGAGGGTTCTGAGGCTTTCTTT.

Only a few counts were recorded for this clone. The gene calls are TRBV9 and TRBJ2-2; D remains unclear. CDR3 size: 14 residues. The germline V and J ends were trimmed by 0 bases and 4 bases, with 7 bases remaining between them. Germline CDR1 is SGDLS and CDR2 is YYNGEE. CDR3 DNA sequence: TGTGCCAGCAGCGTAGACCTAACCACCGGGGAGCTGTTTTTT. Encoded protein: CASSVDLTTGELFF.

This clone was seen a handful of times. The rearrangement joins TRBV18 to TRBJ2-1; D may be TRBD1 or TRBD2 (5 bases each). With 9 bases removed from V and 5 bases from J, the gap between germline ends came to 14 bases. Germline V gene lookup returns CDR1 KGHSH and CDR2 LQKENI. The CDR3 is 13 residues long. CDR3 bases: TGTGCCAGTGCCGAGGGGAACCACAATGAGCAGTTCTTC. This sequence encodes CASAEGNHNEQFF.

The chain has TRBV19 and TRBJ1-5; D may be TRBD1 (5 bases). The CDR3 covers 16 residues. Germline V gene sequence: CDR1 LNHDA, CDR2 SQIVND (reference sequence). The V gene lost 1 base and the J gene lost 5 bases, with 15 bases spanning the gap. CDR3 bases: TGTGCCAGTAGTATAGGGGGGGGTGAAGGCGATCAGCCCCAGCATTTT. Residues: CASSIGGGEGDQPQHF.

The chain is built from TRBV6-5 and TRBJ2-5; a weak D match, TRBD2 (5 bases). V lost 0 bases, J lost 1 base, and 9 bases lay in between. Germline CDR1 MNHEY, CDR2 SVGAGI. This CDR3 has 15 residues. This chain's CDR3 is CASSYSLASQETQYF. CDR3 coding DNA: TGTGCCAGCAGTTACTCGCTAGCCTCCCAAGAGACCCAGTACTTC.

The chain joins TRBV5-1 to TRBJ2-1; a weak D match, TRBD1 (6 bases). The CDR3 is made up of 17 amino acids. Trimming shortened V by 8 bases and J by 1 base, and 22 bases separated the two germline ends. Germline V gene lookup returns CDR1 SGHRS and CDR2 YFSETQ. CDR3: CASRRSIRDNSYNEQFF. In nucleotides, the CDR3 is TGCGCCAGTCGCCGTTCCATCCGGGACAATTCCTACAATGAGCAGTTCTTC. The whole variable domain, remainder taken from reference TRBV5-1 and TRBJ2-1, is KAGVTQTPRYLIKTRGQQVTLSCSPISGHRSVSWYQQTPGQGLQFLFEYFSETQRNKGNFPGRFSGRQFSNSRSEMNVSTLELGDSALYLCASRRSIRDNSYNEQFFGPGTRLTVL.

This chain uses TRBV4-3 with TRBJ1-3; a possible D gene is TRBD1 (5 bases). The germline V gene encodes CDR1 LGHNA and CDR2 YSLEER. This CDR3 comprises 15 residues. The V and J ends lost 1 base and 1 base respectively, with 8 bases between them. The CDR3 DNA reads TGCGCCAGCAGCCAAGGCCAGGGTTCTGGAAACACCATATATTTT. This sequence encodes CASSQGQGSGNTIYF.

This clone was found once. V and J are TRBV25-1 and TRBJ2-2; D may be TRBD1 (8 bases). Between the trimmed V and J ends, which lost 6 bases and 3 bases, there was a span of 17 bases. Germline V lookup: CDR1 MGHDK, CDR2 SYGVNS. The CDR3 runs to 16 residues. The CDR3: CASSYLTGGDTGELFF. CDR3 coding DNA: TGTGCCAGCAGCTACCTCACAGGGGGGGACACCGGGGAGCTGTTTTTT. The complete variable domain, with remaining parts taken from reference TRBV25-1 and TRBJ2-2, reads EADIYQTPRYLVIGTGKKITLECSQTMGHDKMYWYQQDPGMELHLIHYSYGVNSTEKGDLSSESTVSRIRTEHFPLTLESARPSHTSQYLCASSYLTGGDTGELFFGEGSRLTVL.

The chain joins TRBV7-3 to TRBJ2-7; no reliable D call. The CDR3 has 13 residues. Trimming took 5 bases from V and 0 from J, leaving 8 bases between them. Germline V lookup: CDR1 SGHTA, CDR2 FQGTGA. CDR3 bases: TGTGCCAGCAGCCCAACACCCTCCTACGAGCAGTACTTC. It specifies CASSPTPSYEQYF.

The chain links TRBV28 to TRBJ1-1, with a weak D call TRBD1 (5 bases). Germline V gene lookup returns CDR1 MDHEN and CDR2 SYDVKM. Trimming shortened V by 4 bases and J by 11 bases, and 17 bases separated the two germline ends. This CDR3 comprises 13 residues. CDR3: CASSSDRLQAAFF. The CDR3 nucleotides are TGTGCCAGCAGTTCCGACCGGTTACAGGCCGCTTTCTTT.

The CDR3 here is CASRTGNQPQHF. The CDR3, as DNA: TGTGCCAGTAGGACAGGCAATCAGCCCCAGCATTTT. This rearrangement joins TRBV6-5 to TRBJ1-5, with a weak D call TRBD1 (6 bases). The CDR3 runs to 12 residues. The germline V and J ends were trimmed by 9 bases and 2 bases, with 8 bases remaining between them. Germline V gene sequence: CDR1 MNHEY, CDR2 SVGAGI.

This chain joins TRBV15 and TRBJ1-5; D remains unclear. The V gene's germline CDR1 is LNHNV and CDR2 YYDKDF (reference sequence). The CDR3 is 14 residues long. Trimming removed 0 bases at V and 10 bases at J, with 13 bases between. The CDR3 reads CATSRDLPPRPQHF. The CDR3 region has the DNA TGTGCCACCAGCAGAGATCTCCCACCCCGTCCCCAGCATTTT.

The rearrangement uses TRBV2 and TRBJ2-7, with D hard to call. Between the trimmed V and J ends, which lost 8 bases and 3 bases, there was a span of 17 bases. CDR3 length equals 14 residues. Germline CDR1 SNHLY, CDR2 FYNNEI. DNA for the CDR3: TGTGCCAGCCGAACTGGCGGCCAACTCTACGAGCAGTACTTC. Amino acids: CASRTGGQLYEQYF.

This clone was seen a handful of times. V is TRBV28 and J is TRBJ2-1; possible D gene TRBD1, 7 bases. This CDR3 is built from 16 residues. The germline CDR1 and CDR2 sequences are MDHEN and SYDVKM. Trimming stripped 3 bases from V and 6 bases from J, with 18 bases between. The chain's CDR3 is CASSLRSRQGGNEQFF. CDR3 nucleotides: TGTGCCAGCAGTTTGCGGAGCCGGCAGGGGGGCAATGAGCAGTTCTTC.

The chain recombines TRBV5-4 with TRBJ1-2; 8 positions agree with TRBD1. The CDR3 contains 17 residues. Germline V gene sequence: CDR1 SGHNT, CDR2 YYREEE (reference sequence). J was trimmed by 3 bases and V by 5 bases; bases with no gene match: 15. Written as DNA, the CDR3 is TGTGCCAGCAGGCCCGGACAGGGTAGTTTCAATGACTATGGCTACACCTTC. This sequence encodes CASRPGQGSFNDYGYTF.

The gene calls are TRBV7-2 and TRBJ1-2, with D hard to call. Trimming stripped 1 base from V and 8 bases from J, with 11 bases between. The CDR3 length is 13 residues. Germline V gene sequence: CDR1 SGHTA, CDR2 FQGNSA. The CDR3 reads CASSLGPNVGYTF. The DNA for the CDR3 is TGTGCCAGCAGCTTAGGACCCAACGTAGGCTACACCTTC.

This clone was seen just once. The chain recombines TRBV18 with TRBJ1-4; D possibly corresponds to TRBD1 (5 bases). V gave up 5 bases and J gave up 0 bases, with 13 bases separating them. This CDR3 spans 16 amino acids. Germline V gene sequence: CDR1 KGHSH, CDR2 LQKENI. The CDR3 nucleotides are TGTGCCAGCTCAGCTTTGCAACAGGCAACTAATGAAAAACTGTTTTTT. This translates into CASSALQQATNEKLFF.

The gene calls are TRBV28 and TRBJ2-5, with D tentatively TRBD2 (8 bases). This CDR3 contains 16 residues. The V gene lost 5 bases and the J gene lost 2 bases, with 18 bases spanning the gap. The V gene's germline CDR1 is MDHEN and CDR2 SYDVKM. The CDR3 region has the DNA TGTGCCAGCAGTCCCCGGGAGGGGGCTACGCAAGAGACCCAGTACTTC. It encodes CASSPREGATQETQYF. Full variable domain (missing parts from reference TRBV28 and TRBJ2-5): DVKVTQSSRYLVKRTGEKVFLECVQDMDHENMFWYRQDPGLGLRLIYFSYDVKMKEKGDIPEGYSVSREKKERFSLILESASTNQTSMYLCASSPREGATQETQYFGPGTRLLVL.

The chain is built from TRBV11-2 and TRBJ1-3; 7 bases align to TRBD1. Germline trimming cut 6 bases from V and 0 bases from J; bases unmatched to any gene: 5. Germline V gives CDR1 SGHAT, CDR2 FQNNGV. CDR3 length: 15 residues. The CDR3 nucleotides read TGTGCCAGCAGTTGGACAGGAAGCTCTGGAAACACCATATATTTT. Residues: CASSWTGSSGNTIYF. Together with reference TRBV11-2 and TRBJ1-3, the CDR3 gives the full variable domain: EAGVAQSPRYKIIEKRQSVAFWCNPISGHATLYWYQQILGQGPKLLIQFQNNGVVDDSQLPKDRFSAERLKGVDSTLKIQPAKLEDSAVYLCASSWTGSSGNTIYFGEGSWLTVV.

This chain connects TRBV21-1 to TRBJ2-3. TRBV21-1 is classified as a pseudogene. This CDR3 has 12 residues. The CDR3 region has the DNA TGTGCCACCAGAAAGGGTGCAGATACGCAGTATTTT. Encoded protein: CATRKGADTQYF.

The chain uses TRBV9 and TRBJ2-1; D assignment may be TRBD1 or TRBD2 (6 bases each). V was cut by 4 bases and J by 7 bases, with 21 bases left in between. CDR1 SGDLS and CDR2 YYNGEE come from the germline V gene. The CDR3 totals 16 residues. CDR3 in DNA: TGTGCCAGCAGCCCCACCGGGACTCGAGGGGGGAATGAGCAGTTCTTC. Protein product: CASSPTGTRGGNEQFF.

The rearrangement links TRBV5-8 to TRBJ1-2, with D perhaps matching TRBD1 (5 bases). CDR1 and CDR2 (germline): SGHTS, YDEGEE. Between the trimmed V and J ends, which lost 0 bases and 7 bases, there was a span of 7 bases. The CDR3 runs 12 residues. The CDR3 reads CASSLDRIGYTF. CDR3 DNA: TGTGCCAGCAGCTTGGACAGGATTGGCTACACCTTC.

This chain's CDR3 is CASSFVSHRDTNTGELFF. In nucleotides, the CDR3 is TGTGCCAGCAGCTTCGTCAGTCACCGGGACACCAACACCGGGGAGCTGTTTTTT. The V call is TRBV7-9, the J call TRBJ2-2, with D maybe TRBD1 (6 bases). V shed 3 bases and J shed 2 bases, with 19 bases lying between them. Germline CDR1 reads SEHNR; CDR2 reads FQNEAQ (reference sequence). There are 18 residues in the CDR3.

V is TRBV2 and J is TRBJ2-7; 8 nucleotides align to TRBD2. Germline V CDR1 and CDR2: SNHLY, FYNNEI. V trimming: 6 bases; J trimming: 1 base; junction bases outside the gene matches: 14. CDR3 length: 17 amino acids. For the CDR3, the DNA is TGTGCCAGCAGGTTTTTTAGCGGGACCTTCGATTCCTACGAGCAGTACTTC. It is translated as CASRFFSGTFDSYEQYF.